This T cell receptor (beta chain) was observed in a study of shared T cell receptors in the human thymus. Germline V gene lookup returns CDR1 MNHEY and CDR2 SMNVEV (reference sequence). The CDR3 runs 16 residues. Trimming cost V 6 bases and J 0 bases, with 18 bases left between them. Repertoires were generated with immunoSEQ multiplex PCR, while TCRdb's copy carries only in-frame clones and drops some. Of about 660,000 clones listed, roughly 90% are singletons. The sample was also linked to a second study, of human thymus T cells.

The sequence derives from a boy in the first two years of life with a congenital heart defect. The chain combines TRBV27 with TRBJ2-7, with a weak D call TRBD2 (5 bases). Sequencing used thymocytes. The DNA for the CDR3 is TGTGCCAGCAGCCCCACCCTAGGACTCTTCTCCTACGAGCAGTACTTC. Protein: CASSPTLGLFSYEQYF.